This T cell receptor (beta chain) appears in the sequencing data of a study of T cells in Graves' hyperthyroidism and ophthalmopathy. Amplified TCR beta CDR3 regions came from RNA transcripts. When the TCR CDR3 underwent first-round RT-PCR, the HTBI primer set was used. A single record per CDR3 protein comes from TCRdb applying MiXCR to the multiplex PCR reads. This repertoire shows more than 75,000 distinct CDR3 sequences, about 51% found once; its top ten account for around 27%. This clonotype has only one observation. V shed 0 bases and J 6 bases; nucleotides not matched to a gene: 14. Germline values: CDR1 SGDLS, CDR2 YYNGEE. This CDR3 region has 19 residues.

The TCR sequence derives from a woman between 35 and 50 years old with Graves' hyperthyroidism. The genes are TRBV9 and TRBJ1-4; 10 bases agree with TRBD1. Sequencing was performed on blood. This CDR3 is CASSVGAGTGAVEDEKLFF. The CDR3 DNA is TGTGCCAGCAGCGTAGGGGCCGGGACAGGGGCCGTAGAGGATGAAAAACTGTTTTTT.